The 31 T cell receptor beta chains below come from one sample, sequenced in a study of cytomegalovirus exposure and HLA in healthy donors. Sequencing was performed with immunoSEQ multiplex PCR; in TCRdb, only in-frame clones are kept and a portion is missing. The data contain under 200,000 clones, over 85% of them seen just once; the ten biggest clones take up about 9.4%. Sample: PBMCs. Every receptor here comes from a woman in her late teens or twenties in good health and CMV-seropositive.

The chain has TRBV7-6 and TRBJ2-7, with D possibly TRBD2 on 5 matching bases. Germline loops: CDR1 SGHVS, CDR2 FNYEAQ. This CDR3 has 14 amino acids. The V end lost 5 bases, the J end lost 7 bases, and 18 bases lay between the germline ends. The chain's CDR3 is CASSPIGRTGEQYF. DNA for the CDR3: TGTGCCAGCAGCCCCATCGGCCGAACGGGAGAGCAGTACTTC. The entire variable domain, with the rest obtained from reference TRBV7-6 and TRBJ2-7, is as follows: GAGVSQSPRYKVTKRGQDVALRCDPISGHVSLYWYRQALGQGPEFLTYFNYEAQQDKSGLPNDRFSAERPEGSISTLTIQRTEQRDSAMYRCASSPIGRTGEQYFGPGTRLTVT.

V usage is TRBV28 and J usage is TRBJ2-6; D remains unclear. The V end lost 7 bases, the J end lost 0 bases, and 4 bases lay between the germline ends. Per germline, CDR1 MDHEN and CDR2 SYDVKM. This CDR3 is built from 13 residues. The CDR3 is CASMSSGANVLTF. The CDR3 DNA is TGTGCCAGCATGAGCTCTGGGGCCAACGTCCTGACTTTC.

This sequence joins TRBV6-6 and TRBJ2-3, with 11 bases lining up with TRBD2. Germline values: CDR1 MNHNY, CDR2 SVGAGI (reference sequence). The junction had 8 bases not matched to a gene; V was cut back by 7 bases and J by 5 bases. The CDR3 length is 15 residues. CDR3 sequence (DNA): TGTGCCAGCATCGAACTAGCGGGAGTGATAGATACGCAGTATTTT. Encoded protein: CASIELAGVIDTQYF.

This chain connects TRBV6-5 to TRBJ1-2; D remains ambiguous. This CDR3 is built from 15 residues. Trimming took 6 bases from V and 4 from J, leaving 18 bases between them. Germline V lookup: CDR1 MNHEY, CDR2 SVGAGI. As DNA, the CDR3 is TGTGCCAGCAGCCCTCGTCAGTCGTACCCCTATGGCTACACCTTC. This codes for CASSPRQSYPYGYTF.

The genes are TRBV7-3 and TRBJ2-2; D may be TRBD1 (6 bases). Germline values: CDR1 SGHTA, CDR2 FQGTGA. The CDR3 runs to 15 residues. The V end was cut by 6 bases, the J end by 4 bases, with 15 bases between. This chain's CDR3 is CASRPPGHLTGELFF. Here the CDR3 DNA reads TGTGCCAGCAGGCCTCCGGGACACCTCACCGGGGAGCTGTTTTTT. The entire variable domain, with the rest obtained from reference TRBV7-3 and TRBJ2-2, is as follows: GAGVSQTPSNKVTEKGKYVELRCDPISGHTALYWYRQSLGQGPEFLIYFQGTGAADDSGLPNDRFFAVRPEGSVSTLKIQRTERGDSAVYLCASRPPGHLTGELFFGEGSRLTVL.

This rearrangement joins TRBV11-2 to TRBJ1-1, with D maybe TRBD1 (6 bases). The CDR3 consists of 13 residues. The germline V and J ends were trimmed by 0 bases and 7 bases, with 9 bases remaining between them. CDR1 is SGHAT, CDR2 FQNNGV, per germline. CDR3 amino acids: CASSLEGALEAFF. CDR3 coding DNA: TGTGCCAGCAGCTTAGAGGGGGCGCTTGAAGCTTTCTTT.

This chain links TRBV5-5 with TRBJ2-7, with 7 bases lining up with TRBD1. This CDR3 comprises 14 residues. The V and J ends lost 2 bases and 2 bases, in that order; junction bases with no gene match: 4. Germline lookup yields CDR1 SGHKS and CDR2 YYEKEE (reference sequence). CDR3 DNA: TGTGCCAGCAGCTTTATGACAGGGACCTACGAGCAGTACTTC. The encoded protein is CASSFMTGTYEQYF.

The DNA for the CDR3 is TGTGCCAGCAGCCCGGGGGGTCTAGCGGCCTCCTACGAGCAGTACTTC. The encoded protein is CASSPGGLAASYEQYF. The chain uses TRBV14 and TRBJ2-7; TRBD2 matches 7 bases. V shed 4 bases, J shed 0 bases, and the junction held 9 bases outside the gene matches. In germline, CDR1 is SGHDN, CDR2 FVKESK. The CDR3 consists of 16 residues.

This chain connects TRBV6-4 to TRBJ2-2, with D possibly TRBD2 on 5 matching bases. CDR3 length: 16 amino acids. V was cut by 2 bases and J by 5 bases, with 15 bases left in between. Germline V gives CDR1 MRHNA, CDR2 SNTAGT. This CDR3 is CASSDLGRGATGELFF. The CDR3 bases are TGTGCCAGCAGTGACCTGGGCCGGGGTGCAACCGGGGAGCTGTTTTTT.

The chain couples TRBV4-1 to TRBJ1-5, with D uncertain. The V gene's germline CDR1 is MGHRA and CDR2 YSYEKL. Trimming stripped 3 bases from V and 6 bases from J, with 9 bases between. This CDR3 region has 13 residues. In DNA form, the CDR3 reads TGCGCCAGCAGCCAGACCTGGGCTCAGCCCCAGCATTTT. Its protein product is CASSQTWAQPQHF.

The CDR3 DNA sequence: TGTGCCAGCAGACTAGCGGGAGGGCCCGAAGAGACCCAGTACTTC. It specifies CASRLAGGPEETQYF. This sequence joins TRBV28 and TRBJ2-5, with 13 positions matching TRBD2. V was pared by 6 bases and J by 3 bases, with 4 bases of the junction left unmatched. From germline, CDR1 is MDHEN and CDR2 SYDVKM. The CDR3 loop spans 15 amino acids.

V usage is TRBV27 and J usage is TRBJ1-1, with 10 bases matching TRBD1. After removal of 5 bases from V and 1 base from J, the junction contained 4 bases not matched to a gene. This CDR3 spans 15 amino acids. Per the germline V gene, CDR1 is MNHEY and CDR2 is SMNVEV (reference sequence). The CDR3 bases are TGTGCCAGCAGTCGATGGGACAGGGGGAACACTGAAGCTTTCTTT. Residues: CASSRWDRGNTEAFF.

This chain links TRBV6-5 with TRBJ2-7; D call uncertain. This CDR3 is 13 amino acids long. Germline V CDR1 and CDR2: MNHEY, SVGAGI. V was clipped by 2 bases and J by 5 bases, with 10 bases between them. The CDR3 nucleotides are TGTGCCAGCAGTTACGACCCCAGCGACGAGCAGTACTTC. Protein sequence: CASSYDPSDEQYF.

This chain links TRBV18 with TRBJ1-2, with 7 bases identical to TRBD1. The germline CDR1 and CDR2 sequences are KGHSH and LQKENI. The junction had 1 base not matched to a gene; V was cut back by 3 bases and J by 6 bases. The CDR3 loop spans 12 amino acids. The DNA for the CDR3 is TGTGCCAGCTCACCTACAGGGGATGGCTACACCTTC. This translates into CASSPTGDGYTF.

V usage is TRBV27 and J usage is TRBJ2-1, with D tentatively TRBD1 (5 bases). Germline loops: CDR1 MNHEY, CDR2 SMNVEV (reference sequence). V gave up 6 bases and J gave up 4 bases, with 19 bases separating them. The length of the CDR3 is 16 residues. CDR3 residues: CASSLEGAYSYNEQFF. The CDR3 coding sequence is TGTGCCAGCAGCCTAGAAGGGGCTTATAGTTACAATGAGCAGTTCTTC.

J is TRBJ2-3 and V is TRBV2; 8 bases are a match to TRBD2. V shed 7 bases, J shed 4 bases, and the junction held 7 bases outside the gene matches. This CDR3 comprises 14 residues. Germline values: CDR1 SNHLY, CDR2 FYNNEI. The CDR3 sequence is CASKSAGEADTQYF. The CDR3 DNA reads TGTGCCAGCAAGTCAGCGGGAGAGGCAGATACGCAGTATTTT.

The V and J genes are TRBV29-1 and TRBJ2-3; TRBD2 agrees at 8 bases. Germline values: CDR1 SQVTM, CDR2 ANQGSEA. This CDR3 comprises 16 residues. V lost 4 bases to trimming and J lost 3 bases; unmatched junction nucleotides: 12. Here the CDR3 reads CSVGGVAGFVTDTQYF. The CDR3 bases are TGCAGCGTTGGTGGGGTAGCGGGATTCGTAACAGATACGCAGTATTTT.

J is TRBJ2-1 and V is TRBV5-1; the match to TRBD1 covers 9 bases. This CDR3 contains 15 residues. The germline gives CDR1 SGHRS, CDR2 YFSETQ. The V and J ends lost 1 base and 9 bases, in that order; junction bases with no gene match: 8. CDR3 region: CASSLPGTGKGEQFF. CDR3 DNA: TGCGCCAGCAGCTTGCCCGGGACAGGGAAAGGTGAGCAGTTCTTC.

The chain joins TRBV11-3 to TRBJ2-2; D is ambiguous. The germline V and J ends were trimmed by 1 base and 7 bases, with 16 bases remaining between them. The CDR3 contains 16 residues. CDR1 SGHNT and CDR2 YENEEA come from the germline V gene. The CDR3 region is CASSLVGLHPSGELFF. The CDR3 DNA follows: TGTGCCAGCAGCTTAGTTGGTCTCCACCCGAGCGGGGAGCTGTTTTTT.

The rearrangement links TRBV30 to TRBJ1-2; 7 bases are a match to TRBD1. Trimming removed 2 bases from V and 4 bases from J; junction bases left unmatched: 1. In germline, CDR1 is GTSNPN, CDR2 SVGIG (reference sequence). The CDR3 contains 12 residues. CDR3 sequence reads: CAWSSGGYGYTF. Here the CDR3 DNA reads TGTGCCTGGAGTTCAGGGGGCTATGGCTACACCTTC.

The chain couples TRBV6-1 to TRBJ2-3; perhaps TRBD1 as D (6 bases). V lost 5 bases to trimming and J lost 1 base, with 10 bases between them. The CDR3 totals 14 residues. Looked up from germline, CDR1 is MNHNS and CDR2 is SASEGT. DNA for the CDR3: TGTGCCAGCAGTAGGGGGATTCGCACAGATACGCAGTATTTT. It yields the protein CASSRGIRTDTQYF.

This clone was observed a few times. The CDR3 coding sequence is TGTGCCAGCAGCCCGTCTTCCCGCACAGATACGCAGTATTTT. Residues: CASSPSSRTDTQYF. The chain couples TRBV11-2 to TRBJ2-3, with no clear D. Germline V lookup: CDR1 SGHAT, CDR2 FQNNGV. Trimming stripped 5 bases from V and 1 base from J, with 10 bases between. CDR3 length: 14 residues.

The chain has TRBV5-6 and TRBJ1-4, with 9 bases that match TRBD1. V lost 0 bases, J lost 5 bases, and 5 bases stayed unmatched. In germline, CDR1 is SGHDT, CDR2 YYEEEE. The CDR3 runs 16 residues. CDR3 protein: CASSLVGTGLNEKLFF. CDR3 in DNA: TGTGCCAGCAGCTTGGTCGGGACAGGGCTAAATGAAAAACTGTTTTTT.

The chain recombines TRBV7-2 with TRBJ1-1; TRBD1 is a possible D gene (6 bases). The V and J ends lost 4 bases and 10 bases respectively, with 31 bases between them. This CDR3 is built from 18 residues. CDR1 and CDR2 (germline): SGHTA, FQGNSA. The CDR3 coding sequence is TGTGCCAGCAGCTCACGGCGGGGGCCAGAAACGAAGCAATGGGGAGCTTTCTTT. Translation: CASSSRRGPETKQWGAFF.

The rearrangement uses TRBV7-2 and TRBJ2-5, with TRBD2 matching 14 bases. With V trimmed by 3 bases and J by 4 bases, 4 bases remained unmatched. The CDR3 has 16 residues. CDR1 is SGHTA, CDR2 FQGNSA, per germline. The CDR3 bases are TGTGCCAGCAGCTTGACTAGCGGGAGGGCCCGAGAGACCCAGTACTTC. This codes for CASSLTSGRARETQYF.

This clone is a singleton in its sample. The V call is TRBV5-5, the J call TRBJ2-7, with 7 nucleotides matching TRBD2. Germline CDR1 SGHKS, CDR2 YYEKEE (reference sequence). J gave up 6 bases and V 4 bases, and 4 bases lay outside the gene matches. The CDR3 runs to 12 residues. The DNA of the CDR3 is TGTGCCAGCAGCCTTGGGGAGGGCGAGCAGTACTTC. Its protein is CASSLGEGEQYF.

V is TRBV19 and J is TRBJ1-3; TRBD1 matches at 7 bases. From germline, CDR1 is LNHDA and CDR2 SQIVND (reference sequence). The CDR3 is 17 residues long. The ends lost 4 bases at V and 2 bases at J; junction bases unmatched: 11. The DNA for the CDR3 is TGTGCCAGTAGTAGCATCTTCCAGGGGGTTGCTGGAAACACCATATATTTT. Amino acids: CASSSIFQGVAGNTIYF.

This chain uses TRBV6-6 with TRBJ1-2, with D possibly being TRBD1 (5 bases). Per the germline V gene, CDR1 is MNHNY and CDR2 is SVGAGI (reference sequence). V dropped 6 bases and J dropped 4 bases, with 12 bases sitting between them. The CDR3 totals 13 residues. This CDR3 is CASRDPGGYGYTF. CDR3 nucleotides: TGTGCCAGCAGAGACCCCGGGGGCTATGGCTACACCTTC.

The chain uses TRBV7-3 and TRBJ2-3, with 9 bases lining up with TRBD2. After removal of 2 bases from V and 4 bases from J, the junction contained 1 base not matched to a gene. CDR3 length equals 14 residues. Germline V gene sequence: CDR1 SGHTA, CDR2 FQGTGA. CDR3 sequence reads: CASSLAGGADTQYF. The DNA for the CDR3 is TGTGCCAGCAGCTTAGCGGGAGGGGCAGATACGCAGTATTTT.

This rearrangement joins TRBV29-1 to TRBJ1-5, with 8 nucleotides matching TRBD1. The CDR3 loop spans 13 amino acids. CDR1 SQVTM and CDR2 ANQGSEA come from the germline V gene. The junction had 4 bases not matched to a gene; V was cut back by 7 bases and J by 2 bases. CDR3 DNA sequence: TGCAGCGCTCAGGGGGCCGGCAATCAGCCCCAGCATTTT. Encoded protein: CSAQGAGNQPQHF.

This clone was detected once. The CDR3 DNA sequence: TGTGCCAGCAGGAGAGACAGGGGGAATGGCTACACCTTC. It is translated as CASRRDRGNGYTF. V and J are TRBV2 and TRBJ1-2, with 9 nucleotides matching TRBD1. Germline loops: CDR1 SNHLY, CDR2 FYNNEI. With V trimmed by 6 bases and J by 6 bases, 5 bases remained unmatched. This CDR3 region has 13 residues.